This T cell receptor beta chain was recorded in a study of blood T cell repertoires in COVID-19. Overall study: Acute and convalescent COVID-19 specimens originated in the United States, Italy and Spain. T cells, B-cell-depleted T cells, or PBMCs supplied cDNA or gDNA.

The assay was immunoSEQ multiplex PCR, and TCRdb's table has in-frame clones only and misses some. The sample yields 250,000 to 300,000 clones, 89% seen once. This receptor was identified in a man in his fifties with acute or convalescent COVID-19. Sequences were obtained from peripheral blood.

For the CDR3, the DNA is TGTGCCAGTAGTATGACAGTGACTCCTGGTACGCAGTATTTT. Its translation is CASSMTVTPGTQYF. This chain joins TRBV19 and TRBJ2-3; D may be TRBD1 (5 bases). V was shortened by 3 bases and J by 8 bases, with 15 bases between the two germline ends. The germline CDR1 and CDR2 sequences are LNHDA and SQIVND (reference sequence). This CDR3 region has 14 residues.